This TCR beta chain was captured by sequencing in a study of T cells in Graves' hyperthyroidism and ophthalmopathy. Findings and limits, study-wide: Median prediction lead before ophthalmopathy onset was around 7 months with the model. Blood samples included most of the expanded thyroid clonotypes exceeding 0.001.

A remark on this clonotype: Its antigen is not identified.

Germline CDR1 reads LGHDT; CDR2 reads YNNKEL (reference sequence). V gave up 4 bases and J gave up 0 bases, with 9 bases separating them. The CDR3 length is 14 residues. Exclusion followed for patients with uncontrolled infection, other autoimmune disease, pregnancy or lactation. RNA transcripts served as the template for amplifying TCR beta CDR3 regions. During a first-round RT-PCR of the TCR CDR3, the HTBI primer set was used. TCRdb itself ran the multiplex PCR reads through MiXCR, one entry per CDR3 protein. The table shows under 350,000 distinct CDR3 sequences, with around 23% occurring only once.

The chain recombines TRBV3-1 with TRBJ1-1; possible D gene TRBD1, 6 bases. This clonotype was obtained from a woman in her forties or fifties with Graves' hyperthyroidism. Sequenced material: blood. CDR3 nucleotides: TGTGCCAGCAGCCGAGGGGGGTTGAACACTGAAGCTTTCTTT. This sequence encodes CASSRGGLNTEAFF.